The 16 T cell receptor beta chains below all came from one sample that was sequenced in a study of T cell responses to AZD1222 COVID-19 vaccine. TCRdb's copy holds only in-frame clones and misses some; the assay was immunoSEQ multiplex PCR. This sample carries around 58,000 clones, more than 70% of them seen once, and the ten largest clones take approximately 14%. The sample consisted of peripheral blood, taken 28 days after the second AZD1222 dose. These receptors came from an adult who received the AZD1222 COVID-19 vaccine.

The count of this clone is one. The J gene is TRBJ2-7, the V gene TRBV9; D unclear. V was clipped by 2 bases and J by 4 bases, with 16 bases between them. In germline, CDR1 is SGDLS, CDR2 YYNGEE. This CDR3 has 15 residues. The CDR3 DNA reads as TGTGCCAGCAGCGTCTCATCCGATGGTAGGTACGAGCAGTACTTC. Translation: CASSVSSDGRYEQYF.

V is TRBV15 and J is TRBJ2-7; TRBD1 might be the D (5 bases). Germline CDR1 and CDR2: LNHNV and YYDKDF (reference sequence). Deletions cut 4 bases from V and 7 bases from J, with 20 bases between. This CDR3 contains 15 residues. The CDR3 loop is CATSKMGPLGWEQYF. The CDR3 region has the DNA TGTGCCACCAGCAAAATGGGGCCCCTAGGTTGGGAGCAGTACTTC.

This chain uses TRBV10-2 with TRBJ2-1, with 8 bases that match TRBD1. Looked up from germline, CDR1 is WSHSY and CDR2 is SAAADI. The CDR3 has 14 residues. With 8 bases clipped from V and 5 bases from J, the junction kept 8 bases outside the gene matches. The CDR3 loop reads CASGRDRLDNEQFF. The DNA of the CDR3 is TGCGCCAGCGGCCGGGACAGGCTAGACAATGAGCAGTTCTTC.

CDR3 loop: CAITTGGLADYF. The DNA for the CDR3 is TGTGCCATTACCACGGGGGGGCTAGCGGACTACTTC. The chain uses TRBV6-5 and TRBJ2-7; 8 bases align to TRBD2. Per germline, CDR1 MNHEY and CDR2 SVGAGI. Trimming took 10 bases from V and 13 from J; bases not matched to a gene: 15. This CDR3 has 12 amino acids.

The chain has TRBV7-8 and TRBJ1-2; the D gene is possibly TRBD1 (5 bases). From germline, CDR1 is SGHVS and CDR2 FQNEAQ. V was trimmed by 4 bases and J by 7 bases, leaving 16 bases between them. CDR3 size: 14 residues. The CDR3 DNA is TGTGCCAGCAGCTCAGACGCGGGGGGAGGTGGCTACACCTTC. It specifies CASSSDAGGGGYTF.

The chain combines TRBV4-1 with TRBJ2-1; D remains unclear. The CDR3 has 15 amino acids. V was pared by 0 bases and J by 3 bases, with 9 bases between. CDR1 is MGHRA, CDR2 YSYEKL, per germline. DNA for the CDR3: TGCGCCAGCAGCCAAGACCCCGGATACTACAATGAGCAGTTCTTC. Translation gives CASSQDPGYYNEQFF.

J is TRBJ2-2 and V is TRBV30, with D possibly being TRBD2 (6 bases). CDR3 length equals 13 residues. V dropped 5 bases and J dropped 7 bases, with 14 bases sitting between them. The germline CDR1 and CDR2 sequences are GTSNPN and SVGIG (reference sequence). The CDR3 sequence is CAWGQRADGELFF. CDR3 DNA: TGTGCCTGGGGGCAGCGGGCTGACGGGGAGCTGTTTTTT.

The chain has TRBV5-1 and TRBJ2-7; 7 nucleotides agree with TRBD1. The trim removed 4 bases at V and 1 base at J, leaving 5 bases unmatched. CDR3 length equals 14 residues. Germline lookup yields CDR1 SGHRS and CDR2 YFSETQ. CDR3 DNA sequence: TGCGCCAGCAGCCGAGGACAGGAGTCCTACGAGCAGTACTTC. Encoded protein: CASSRGQESYEQYF.

With respect to this clone: The junction shows a germline mismatch at one end, possibly a read error. This chain links TRBV19 with TRBJ1-4; no definite D call. The CDR3 is 13 amino acids. Germline V gene lookup returns CDR1 LNHDA and CDR2 SQIVND (reference sequence). The CDR3 region is CASSIVVNEKLFF. The CDR3 nucleotides read TGTGCCAGTAGTATTGTGGTTAATGAAAAACTTTTTTTT.

This rearrangement joins TRBV19 to TRBJ1-5; weak D call: TRBD1 (6 bases). The length of the CDR3 is 15 residues. Trimming shortened V by 5 bases and J by 5 bases, and 16 bases separated the two germline ends. Germline V gene lookup returns CDR1 LNHDA and CDR2 SQIVND (reference sequence). The CDR3 sequence is CASSLSPGGDQPQHF. The CDR3 DNA follows: TGTGCCAGTAGTCTCTCCCCGGGGGGCGATCAGCCCCAGCATTTT.

This clone was observed a handful of times. The chain couples TRBV13 to TRBJ1-1; 8 bases are a match to TRBD1. V dropped 5 bases and J dropped 5; count of bases not matched to a gene: 4. Germline CDR1 and CDR2: PRHDT and FYEKMQ (reference sequence). This CDR3 is built from 13 residues. Written as DNA, the CDR3 is TGTGCCAGCAGCCCCCGACAGGGGACTGAAGCTTTCTTT. It specifies CASSPRQGTEAFF.

The rearrangement joins TRBV3-1 (or the pseudogene TRBV3-2) to TRBJ2-3; 7 bases map to TRBD2. CDR3 length: 14 amino acids. Germline lookup yields CDR1 LGHDT and CDR2 YNNKEL (reference sequence). The V segment lost 1 base and the J segment 10 bases; nucleotides outside the gene matches: 8. The CDR3 loop reads CASSQGRREKAQYF. CDR3 DNA sequence: TGTGCCAGCAGCCAAGGGCGGCGGGAGAAGGCGCAGTATTTT.

The CDR3 sequence is CASSQDGPTGGGYGYTF. The CDR3 bases are TGCGCCAGCAGCCAAGATGGCCCGACAGGGGGCGGCTATGGCTACACCTTC. The rearrangement links TRBV4-3 to TRBJ1-2; 10 nucleotides align to TRBD1. With V trimmed by 0 bases and J by 4 bases, 8 bases remained unmatched. The CDR3 extends over 17 amino acids. Germline lookup yields CDR1 LGHNA and CDR2 YSLEER.

The genes are TRBV7-8 and TRBJ1-3; possible D gene TRBD1, 6 bases. Trimming took off 4 bases at V and 1 base at J, with 11 bases between the two ends. Germline CDR1 is SGHVS and CDR2 is FQNEAQ. This CDR3 has 15 amino acids. The CDR3 region has the DNA TGTGCCAGCAGCTCGGCCAGGGGATCTGGAAACACCATATATTTT. Translating gives CASSSARGSGNTIYF.

This chain joins TRBV5-1 and TRBJ2-1; TRBD2 agrees at 8 bases. This CDR3 is built from 15 residues. J lost 0 bases, V lost 1 base, and 0 bases had no gene match. From germline, CDR1 is SGHRS and CDR2 YFSETQ. The CDR3, as DNA: TGCGCCAGCAGCTTGACTAGCGGCTCCTACAATGAGCAGTTCTTC. Its translation: CASSLTSGSYNEQFF.

The chain uses TRBV28 and TRBJ2-5; a weak D match, TRBD2 (6 bases). The CDR3 length is 14 residues. Between the trimmed V and J ends, which lost 8 bases and 2 bases, there was a span of 15 bases. Germline V gene lookup returns CDR1 MDHEN and CDR2 SYDVKM. The CDR3 protein is CASGGSGLQETQYF. The CDR3 DNA reads TGTGCCAGCGGGGGTAGCGGACTACAAGAGACCCAGTACTTC.